The rows below give T cell receptor beta chains drawn from one sample of a study of CD8+CD57+ T cells in acquired aplastic anemia. TCRdb reprocessed the reads via MiXCR and lists one record per CDR3 protein. The top ten hold around 0.82% of the sample, which has around 430,000 distinct CDR3 sequences, about a third seen once. Sequencing was done on a sample of sorted CD4+, CD8+, or CD8+CD57+ T cells (not recorded which) from PBMCs. These receptors originate from a human donor with aplastic anemia. The CDR3 runs from the conserved cysteine through the conserved F or W. D genes are given only for firm matches. Size is omitted from some rows. Given values are once, few, many or a class for expanded clones.

size	D	V	J	CDR3	DNA
-	TRBD1	TRBV20-1	TRBJ2-3	CSPRVGGGTDTQYF	TGCAGTCCTAGAGTAGGGGGCGGCACAGATACGCAGTATTTT
-	-	TRBV3-1	TRBJ1-3	CASSARATGNTIYF	TGTGCCAGCAGCGCCCGGGCAACAGGAAACACCATATATTTT
-	-	TRBV10-3	TRBJ1-2	CAISDGSRAVYGYTF	TGTGCCATCAGTGACGGGAGCCGGGCGGTCTATGGCTACACCTTC
few	-	TRBV7-2	TRBJ2-3	CASRQGGTYDTQYF	TGTGCCAGCAGACAAGGTGGGACCTACGATACGCAGTATTTT
few	-	TRBV9	TRBJ2-5	CASSVAQGRETQYF	TGTGCCAGCAGCGTCGCCCAGGGACGAGAGACCCAGTACTTC
few	-	TRBV7-6	TRBJ2-1	CASSSYGHEQFF	TGTGCCAGCAGTTCCTATGGCCATGAGCAGTTCTTC
-	-	TRBV9	TRBJ2-3	CASSVGGATGTQYF	TGTGCCAGCAGCGTAGGGGGGGCGACAGGTACGCAGTATTTT
many	-	TRBV2	TRBJ1-4	CASSPLVDTEKLFF	TGTGCCAGCAGTCCCCTTGTGGACACAGAAAAACTGTTTTTT
few	-	TRBV20-1	TRBJ2-5	CSAIGGTQETQYF	TGCAGTGCTATAGGCGGCACCCAAGAGACCCAGTACTTC
few	-	TRBV5-6	TRBJ1-2	CASSLANTYGYTF	TGTGCCAGTAGCTTGGCCAACACGTATGGCTACACCTTC
few	-	TRBV7-2	TRBJ2-3	CASSSELVTQYF	TGTGCCAGCAGCTCAGAGTTGGTTACGCAGTATTTT
few	-	TRBV20-1	TRBJ1-1	CSAAKDRNTEAFF	TGCAGTGCCGCAAAGGACAGGAACACTGAAGCTTTCTTT
few	-	TRBV5-1	TRBJ2-7	CASSLLGQSYEQYF	TGCGCCAGCAGCTTGTTGGGTCAGTCCTACGAGCAGTACTTC
many	-	TRBV19	TRBJ2-1	CASSMRGEQFF	TGTGCCAGTAGTATGCGGGGTGAGCAGTTCTTC
many	-	TRBV24-1	TRBJ2-1	CATSDPQAGANNEQFF	TGTGCCACCAGTGACCCCCAGGCGGGGGCTAACAATGAGCAGTTCTTC
few	TRBD2	TRBV5-4	TRBJ2-7	CASSLEGGLAGAYEQYF	TGTGCCAGCAGCTTGGAGGGGGGACTAGCGGGAGCCTACGAGCAGTACTTC
-	-	TRBV6-1	TRBJ2-1	CATKGWNEQFF	TGTGCCACCAAAGGTTGGAATGAGCAGTTCTTC
few	-	TRBV5-5	TRBJ1-2	CASSLGGQGSLGYTF	TGTGCCAGCAGCTTGGGAGGGCAGGGGTCGTTAGGCTACACCTTC
few	-	TRBV4-3	TRBJ1-1	CASSRVTGNMNTEAFF	TGCGCCAGCAGCCGCGTAACGGGGAACATGAACACTGAAGCTTTCTTT
once	-	TRBV28	TRBJ2-7	CASSTGTLYF	TGTGCCAGCAGTACCGGGACACTTTACTTC
once	TRBD1	TRBV2	TRBJ1-1	CASSSHGTAGEAFF	TGTGCCAGCAGCTCCCACGGGACAGCGGGTGAAGCTTTCTTT
-	TRBD2	TRBV11-2	TRBJ2-5	CASSLRTGTSGRARETQYF	TGTGCCAGCAGCTTAAGAACCGGGACTAGCGGGAGGGCGCGAGAGACCCAGTACTTC
-	TRBD2	TRBV28	TRBJ2-7	CASREGTSLAYEQYF	TGTGCCAGCAGGGAAGGGACTAGTCTGGCCTACGAGCAGTACTTC
-	TRBD2	TRBV9	TRBJ2-5	CASSVDALAGAPETQYF	TGTGCCAGCAGCGTCGACGCACTAGCGGGGGCCCCAGAGACCCAGTACTTC
few	-	TRBV19	TRBJ2-2	CASSIQEGQNTGELFF	TGTGCCAGTAGTATCCAGGAGGGCCAGAACACCGGGGAGCTGTTTTTT
many	-	TRBV24-1	TRBJ2-5	CATSDPALPETQYF	TGTGCCACCAGTGATCCGGCCCTGCCAGAGACCCAGTACTTC
-	-	TRBV29-1	TRBJ2-5	CSVEAPQETQYF	TGCAGCGTTGAAGCCCCCCAAGAGACCCAGTACTTC
many	-	TRBV7-2	TRBJ1-2	CASSLGSQGGYGYTF	TGTGCCAGCAGCTTAGGTTCGCAGGGAGGGTATGGCTACACCTTC
few	TRBD2	TRBV9	TRBJ2-1	CASSAAGVTYNEQFF	TGTGCCAGCAGCGCAGCGGGAGTTACCTACAATGAGCAGTTCTTC
-	TRBD1	TRBV7-3	TRBJ1-2	CASSFTGQSYGYTF	TGTGCCAGCAGCTTTACGGGACAGAGCTATGGCTACACCTTC
-	TRBD1	TRBV6-1	TRBJ2-2	CASIRTGLTGELFF	TGTGCCAGCATTAGGACAGGTCTTACCGGGGAGCTGTTTTTT
few	TRBD1	TRBV28	TRBJ1-3	CASNPQGSGNTIYF	TGTGCCAGCAACCCACAGGGGAGTGGAAACACCATATATTTT
-	-	TRBV11-2	TRBJ1-3	CASSLEGWPGYSGNTIYF	TGTGCCAGCAGCTTAGAAGGGTGGCCGGGCTACTCTGGAAACACCATATATTTT
-	-	TRBV2	TRBJ1-5	CASKTGTVNQPQHF	TGTGCCAGCAAAACCGGGACGGTCAATCAGCCCCAGCATTTT
-	TRBD1	TRBV11-2	TRBJ2-7	CASSPHGGTGVYEQYF	TGTGCCAGCAGCCCCCATGGCGGGACAGGGGTCTACGAGCAGTACTTC
few	TRBD2	TRBV3-1	TRBJ2-7	CASSPGTSGVRYEQYF	TGTGCCAGCAGCCCCGGGACTAGCGGGGTGCGGTACGAGCAGTACTTC
-	TRBD1	TRBV6-1	TRBJ2-4	CASSEQGANIQYF	TGTGCCAGCAGTGAACAGGGGGCAAACATTCAGTACTTC
-	TRBD1	TRBV7-9	TRBJ1-2	CASRGQGNYGYTF	TGTGCGAGTAGGGGACAGGGAAACTATGGCTACACCTTC
-	TRBD2	TRBV27	TRBJ2-1	CASSLSPGLGNYNEQFF	TGTGCCAGCAGTTTAAGCCCGGGACTAGGGAACTACAATGAGCAGTTCTTC
-	-	TRBV25-1	TRBJ2-7	CASSPDGPGSYEQYF	TGTGCCAGCAGCCCGGACGGGCCGGGCTCCTACGAGCAGTACTTC
few	-	TRBV12-3/TRBV12-4	TRBJ1-5	CASSPGVYSNQPQHF	TGTGCCAGCAGCCCTGGTGTGTATAGCAATCAGCCCCAGCATTTT
many	-	TRBV10-1	TRBJ1-6	CASSEGYSPLHF	TGCGCCAGCAGTGAAGGGTATTCACCCCTCCACTTT
-	-	TRBV9	TRBJ2-1	CASSVRLDNEQFF	TGTGCCAGCAGCGTTCGACTAGACAATGAGCAGTTCTTC
-	-	TRBV30	TRBJ1-2	CAWTPDSVGFGYTF	TGTGCCTGGACCCCGGACAGCGTCGGGTTTGGCTACACCTTC
-	TRBD2	TRBV11-2	TRBJ2-3	CASSLGVLAGVDTQYF	TGTGCCAGCAGCTTAGGTGTACTAGCGGGAGTAGATACGCAGTATTTT
-	-	TRBV19	TRBJ1-5	CASGRTDQPQHF	TGTGCCAGTGGACGGACCGATCAGCCCCAGCATTTT
few	TRBD1	TRBV20-1	TRBJ2-3	CSAESGQGITDTQYF	TGCAGTGCGGAATCCGGACAGGGCATCACAGATACGCAGTATTTT